Presented here are 23 T cell receptor beta chains from one specimen sequenced in a study of blood T cell repertoires in COVID-19. Generated by immunoSEQ multiplex PCR, the TCRdb table keeps only in-frame clones and is missing some. The repertoire holds 23,000 or so clones, with around 89% as singletons. Sample: peripheral blood. The receptors shown here come from a man aged 65 to 79 with acute or convalescent COVID-19.

CDR3 sequence: CASSLWGRNTEAFF. CDR3 in DNA: TGTGCCAGCAGTTTGTGGGGCCGGAACACTGAAGCTTTCTTT. The rearrangement joins TRBV27 to TRBJ1-1, with a tentative D call TRBD1 (5 bases). In germline, CDR1 is MNHEY, CDR2 SMNVEV (reference sequence). V was trimmed by 3 bases and J by 1 base, leaving 9 bases between them. This CDR3 spans 14 amino acids.

This clone was picked up a small number of times. V is TRBV30 and J is TRBJ1-5; 11 bases are shared with TRBD1. CDR1 is GTSNPN and CDR2 is SVGIG in the germline V gene (reference sequence). V was clipped by 1 base and J by 7 bases; unmatched bases: 6. The CDR3 has 15 amino acids. The CDR3 here is CAWSGGTGGLQPQHF. In DNA form, the CDR3 reads TGTGCCTGGAGTGGGGGGACAGGGGGATTGCAGCCCCAGCATTTT.

CDR3: CASSQGRGEYNEQFF. Written as DNA, the CDR3 is TGCGCCAGCAGCCAGGGGAGGGGAGAATACAATGAGCAGTTCTTC. The chain joins TRBV4-1 to TRBJ2-1; 7 nucleotides align to TRBD2. The germline V gene encodes CDR1 MGHRA and CDR2 YSYEKL. The trim removed 3 bases at V and 4 bases at J, leaving 6 bases unmatched. The CDR3 spans 15 residues.

In this sample, this clone turned up once. The germline gene is not matched at one end of the junction; a read error may be the cause. J is TRBJ1-2 and V is TRBV3-1 (or the pseudogene TRBV3-2); TRBD1 might be the D (6 bases). This CDR3 is 12 amino acids long. Looked up from germline, CDR1 is LGHDT and CDR2 is YNNKEL (reference sequence). CDR3 protein: CASSQERGGYAF. The CDR3 region has the DNA TGTGCCAGCAGCCAAGAGAGGGGGGGTTACGCCTTC.

This chain connects TRBV6-4 to TRBJ2-6; 8 nucleotides line up with TRBD1. Germline CDR1 and CDR2: MRHNA and SNTAGT. Trimming took 2 bases from V and 0 from J; bases not matched to a gene: 3. The CDR3 is 17 amino acids. The CDR3 region is CASSDGGQASGANVLTF. The CDR3 DNA sequence: TGTGCCAGCAGTGACGGGGGACAGGCCTCTGGGGCCAACGTCCTGACTTTC.

This chain uses TRBV30 with TRBJ2-7; 7 bases agree with TRBD1. CDR1 is GTSNPN and CDR2 is SVGIG in the germline V gene (reference sequence). This CDR3 is 12 amino acids long. With 5 bases clipped from V and 2 bases from J, the junction kept 3 bases outside the gene matches. This chain's CDR3 is CAWGDSAYEQYF. The CDR3 coding sequence is TGTGCCTGGGGGGACAGTGCCTACGAGCAGTACTTC. Based on the CDR3 plus reference TRBV30 and TRBJ2-7, the full variable domain is SQTIHQWPATLVQPVGSPLSLECTVEGTSNPNLYWYRQAAGRGLQLLFYSVGIGQISSEVPQNLSASRPQDRQFILSSKKLLLSDSGFYLCAWGDSAYEQYFGPGTRLTVT.

CDR3 nucleotide sequence: TGTGCCAGCCGCCTAGGGGGAGGGCCGGGAGAGCAGTTCTTC. Its protein is CASRLGGGPGEQFF. The chain combines TRBV28 with TRBJ2-1, with D maybe TRBD2 (7 bases). The CDR3 loop spans 14 amino acids. The germline CDR1 and CDR2 sequences are MDHEN and SYDVKM. V was shortened by 8 bases and J by 10 bases, with 21 bases between the two germline ends.

The V gene is TRBV29-1, the J gene TRBJ1-1; D is undetermined. The CDR3 consists of 10 residues. Trimming stripped 6 bases from V and 8 bases from J, with 10 bases between. CDR1 is SQVTM and CDR2 is ANQGSEA in the germline V gene. CDR3 sequence reads: CSVSIGEAFF. The CDR3, as DNA: TGCAGCGTCTCTATCGGGGAAGCTTTCTTT.

The CDR3 loop reads CASSLAAAAETQYF. The CDR3 DNA sequence: TGTGCCAGCAGCTTAGCGGCGGCAGCTGAGACCCAGTACTTC. This rearrangement joins TRBV7-9 to TRBJ2-5; D is ambiguous. The CDR3 extends over 14 amino acids. Germline assignment: CDR1 SEHNR and CDR2 FQNEAQ (reference sequence). Trimming took off 0 bases at V and 5 bases at J, with 10 bases between the two ends.

V usage is TRBV18 and J usage is TRBJ2-1; the D gene is possibly TRBD1 (7 bases). Trimming removed 1 base from V and 9 bases from J, with 19 bases in between. CDR1 KGHSH and CDR2 LQKENI come from the germline V gene. The CDR3 sequence is 16 residues long. The CDR3 region is CASSPQGRGEYSEQFF. In DNA, the CDR3 is TGTGCCAGCTCACCACAGGGCAGGGGGGAATATTCTGAGCAGTTCTTC.

V is TRBV6-5 and J is TRBJ2-1, with D perhaps TRBD1 (5 bases). Germline CDR1 reads MNHEY; CDR2 reads SVGAGI. The germline V and J ends were trimmed by 7 bases and 4 bases, with 17 bases remaining between them. CDR3 length: 15 amino acids. Here the CDR3 DNA reads TGTGCCAGCACTCGCATCGGACACGGTTACAATGAGCAGTTCTTC. It specifies CASTRIGHGYNEQFF.

The V and J genes are TRBV19 and TRBJ2-1; D is unclear. Germline V gives CDR1 LNHDA, CDR2 SQIVND (reference sequence). The germline V and J ends were trimmed by 4 bases and 2 bases, with 3 bases remaining between them. This CDR3 contains 12 residues. As DNA, the CDR3 is TGTGCCAGTAGTACCACCTACAATGAGCAGTTCTTC. As protein: CASSTTYNEQFF.

The chain carries TRBV18 and TRBJ1-2; perhaps TRBD1 as D (5 bases). The V end lost 3 bases, the J end lost 5 bases, and 19 bases lay between the germline ends. The CDR3 totals 16 residues. CDR1 is KGHSH and CDR2 is LQKENI in the germline V gene. The CDR3 DNA follows: TGTGCCAGCTCACCGCCCCTCGACAGTGAAGGTTATGGCTACACCTTC. Translating it yields CASSPPLDSEGYGYTF.

This rearrangement joins TRBV25-1 to TRBJ2-3; 9 bases are a match to TRBD2. Germline-derived CDR1 and CDR2 are MGHDK and SYGVNS. The length of the CDR3 is 16 residues. J lost 2 bases, V lost 5 bases, and 8 bases had no gene match. The CDR3 loop reads CASSTLLAGNTDTQYF. As DNA, the CDR3 is TGTGCCAGCAGTACCCTACTAGCGGGTAACACAGATACGCAGTATTTT. Filled out from reference TRBV25-1 and TRBJ2-3, the complete variable domain reads EADIYQTPRYLVIGTGKKITLECSQTMGHDKMYWYQQDPGMELHLIHYSYGVNSTEKGDLSSESTVSRIRTEHFPLTLESARPSHTSQYLCASSTLLAGNTDTQYFGPGTRLTVL.

The chain couples TRBV19 to TRBJ2-1, with 7 bases matching TRBD1. This CDR3 region has 15 residues. The V and J ends lost 1 base and 7 bases, in that order; junction bases with no gene match: 7. In germline, CDR1 is LNHDA, CDR2 SQIVND (reference sequence). The CDR3 bases are TGTGCCAGTAGTATAGGACGACAGGGTAGGAATGAGCAGTTCTTC. It yields the protein CASSIGRQGRNEQFF.

This chain uses TRBV7-9 with TRBJ1-1; 7 bases fit TRBD1. This CDR3 region has 15 residues. Germline V gene sequence: CDR1 SEHNR, CDR2 FQNEAQ (reference sequence). The J segment lost 2 bases and the V segment lost 5 bases, leaving 8 bases of the junction unmatched. The CDR3 spells CASSAYDRVNTEAFF. The DNA for the CDR3 is TGTGCCAGCAGCGCTTACGACAGGGTAAACACTGAAGCTTTCTTT.

The chain links TRBV19 to TRBJ2-1; D remains unclear. CDR1 is LNHDA and CDR2 is SQIVND in the germline V gene (reference sequence). Trimming pared 2 bases from V and 4 bases from J, leaving 6 bases between. The CDR3 extends over 13 amino acids. The CDR3 protein is CASSIQRYNEQFF. The DNA of the CDR3 is TGTGCCAGTAGTATACAGAGGTACAATGAGCAGTTCTTC.

This chain joins TRBV27 and TRBJ2-7; possibly TRBD2 for D (7 bases). Trimming shortened V by 8 bases and J by 0 bases, and 11 bases separated the two germline ends. The CDR3 extends over 13 amino acids. The V gene's germline CDR1 is MNHEY and CDR2 SMNVEV (reference sequence). CDR3 amino acids: CASAGAGSYEQYF. The CDR3 DNA sequence: TGTGCCAGCGCGGGGGCGGGCTCCTACGAGCAGTACTTC.

The V gene is TRBV4-1, the J gene TRBJ1-1, with D tentatively TRBD1 (6 bases). The CDR3 is made up of 15 amino acids. Deletions cut 4 bases from V and 1 base from J, with 13 bases between. From germline, CDR1 is MGHRA and CDR2 YSYEKL. CDR3 sequence: CASSLDGQPNTEAFF. The CDR3 coding sequence is TGCGCCAGCAGCCTGGATGGACAGCCGAACACTGAAGCTTTCTTT.

The rearrangement joins TRBV30 to TRBJ2-3; D remains unclear. Germline V gene sequence: CDR1 GTSNPN, CDR2 SVGIG (reference sequence). The CDR3 is 11 residues long. V lost 2 bases, J lost 6 bases, and 6 bases lay in between. The CDR3 bases are TGTGCCTGGAGTACTAAGGATACGCAGTATTTT. Translated, it gives CAWSTKDTQYF.

J is TRBJ2-7 and V is TRBV27; 9 bases are a match to TRBD1. The CDR3 loop spans 14 amino acids. Germline-derived CDR1 and CDR2 are MNHEY and SMNVEV (reference sequence). Germline trimming cut 6 bases from V and 4 bases from J; bases unmatched to any gene: 7. CDR3 sequence (DNA): TGTGCCAGCAGATGGGGACAGGGTTATTACGAGCAGTACTTC. Protein product: CASRWGQGYYEQYF.

This rearrangement joins TRBV5-1 to TRBJ1-1; 8 positions match TRBD1. Germline CDR1 SGHRS, CDR2 YFSETQ. The CDR3 length is 14 residues. Trimming at V came to 3 bases and at J to 4 bases, leaving 5 bases not matched to a gene. The CDR3 DNA follows: TGCGCCAGCAGCTCGGGACAGGCCAGCACTGAAGCTTTCTTT. It translates to CASSSGQASTEAFF.

This chain connects TRBV10-3 to TRBJ2-4, with 10 bases aligning to TRBD1. The V gene end was trimmed by 6 bases and the J gene end by 7 bases; junction bases not matched to a gene: 6. The germline V gene encodes CDR1 ENHRY and CDR2 SYGVKD. This CDR3 region has 14 residues. CDR3 nucleotide sequence: TGTGCCATCAGCCCAGGACAGGGGGTGAACATTCAGTACTTC. Encoded protein: CAISPGQGVNIQYF.